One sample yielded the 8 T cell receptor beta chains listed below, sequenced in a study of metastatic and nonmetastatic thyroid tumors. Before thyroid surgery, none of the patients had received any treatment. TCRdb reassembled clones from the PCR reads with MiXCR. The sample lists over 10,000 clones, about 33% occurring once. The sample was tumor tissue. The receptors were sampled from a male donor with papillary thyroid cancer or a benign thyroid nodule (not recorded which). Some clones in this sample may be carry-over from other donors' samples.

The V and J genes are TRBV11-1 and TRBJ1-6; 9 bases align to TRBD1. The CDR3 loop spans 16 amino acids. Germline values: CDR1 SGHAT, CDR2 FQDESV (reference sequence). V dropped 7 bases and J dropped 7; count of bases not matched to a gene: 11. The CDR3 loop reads CASMQGTGISNSPLHF. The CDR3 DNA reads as TGTGCCAGCATGCAAGGGACAGGGATTTCAAATTCACCCCTCCACTTT.

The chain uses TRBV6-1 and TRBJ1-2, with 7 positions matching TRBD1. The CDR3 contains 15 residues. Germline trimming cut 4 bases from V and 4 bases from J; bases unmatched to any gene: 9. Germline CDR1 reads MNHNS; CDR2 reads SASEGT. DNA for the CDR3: TGTGCCAGCAGTGGGGCCGGGACAGAATCCTATGGCTACACCTTC. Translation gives CASSGAGTESYGYTF.

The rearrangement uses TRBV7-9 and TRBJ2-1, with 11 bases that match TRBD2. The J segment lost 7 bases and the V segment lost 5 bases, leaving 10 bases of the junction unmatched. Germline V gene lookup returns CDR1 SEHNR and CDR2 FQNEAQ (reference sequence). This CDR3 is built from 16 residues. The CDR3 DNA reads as TGTGCCAGCAGCCCAACTAGCGGGAGAGGTAAGAATGAGCAGTTCTTC. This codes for CASSPTSGRGKNEQFF.

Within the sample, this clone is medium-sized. This CDR3 is CASSDWELFF. CDR3 nucleotide sequence: TGTGCCAGCAGTGATTGGGAGCTGTTTTTT. This chain links TRBV2 with TRBJ2-2; D is undetermined. Per germline, CDR1 SNHLY and CDR2 FYNNEI. V was trimmed by 3 bases and J by 9 bases, leaving 2 bases between them. The CDR3 has 10 amino acids. Full variable domain (remainder filled in from reference TRBV2 and TRBJ2-2): EPEVTQTPSHQVTQMGQEVILRCVPISNHLYFYWYRQILGQKVEFLVSFYNNEISEKSEIFDDQFSVERPDGSNFTLKIRSTKLEDSAMYFCASSDWELFFGEGSRLTVL.

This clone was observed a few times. CDR3 sequence: CASSYVAGGAGEQFF. For the CDR3, the DNA is TGTGCCAGCAGTTACGTAGCGGGAGGGGCGGGTGAGCAGTTCTTC. The chain uses TRBV6-6 and TRBJ2-1; TRBD2 aligns across 11 bases. Germline-derived CDR1 and CDR2 are MNHNY and SVGAGI (reference sequence). Trimming cost V 2 bases and J 9 bases; bases outside gene matches: 6. This CDR3 region has 15 residues.

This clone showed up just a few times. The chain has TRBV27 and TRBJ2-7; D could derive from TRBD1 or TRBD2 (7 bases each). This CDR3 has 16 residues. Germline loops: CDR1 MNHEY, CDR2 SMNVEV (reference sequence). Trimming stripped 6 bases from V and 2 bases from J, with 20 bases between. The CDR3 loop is CASSPYKAGGAYEQYF. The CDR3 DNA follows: TGTGCCAGCAGCCCTTATAAGGCAGGGGGGGCCTACGAGCAGTACTTC.

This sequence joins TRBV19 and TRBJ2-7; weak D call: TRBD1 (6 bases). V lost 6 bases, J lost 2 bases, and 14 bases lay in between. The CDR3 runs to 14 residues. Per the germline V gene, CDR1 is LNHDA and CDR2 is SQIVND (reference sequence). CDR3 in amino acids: CASSENREPYEQYF. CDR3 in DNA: TGTGCCAGTAGCGAGAACAGGGAACCCTACGAGCAGTACTTC.

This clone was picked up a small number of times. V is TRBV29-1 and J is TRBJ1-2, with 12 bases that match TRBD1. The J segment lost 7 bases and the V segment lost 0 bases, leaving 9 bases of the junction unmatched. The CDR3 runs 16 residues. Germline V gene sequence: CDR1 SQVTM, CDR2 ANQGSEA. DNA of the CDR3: TGCAGCGTTGAAGATCTTCGGGGACAGGGGGCAGGTGGCTACACCTTC. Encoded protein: CSVEDLRGQGAGGYTF.